Given below is one T cell receptor beta chain in context. Its matching antigen is unknown. Assay used: immunoSEQ multiplex PCR; TCRdb lists only in-frame clones, some missing. The sample includes tens of thousands of clones, around 93% seen only once; the top ten take 0.85% to 1%. These data come from a study of T cell clones after liver transplantation. Turning to the study itself: TCRbeta sequencing after a pre-transplant mixed lymphocyte reaction identified graft-donor-reactive clones, later tracked in post-transplant blood. Three of the eight recipients were HCV-positive; the rest had non-autoimmune, non-viral transplant indications. Pre-transplant mixed lymphocyte reactions yielded third-party-reactive TCRbeta sequences as comparators for graft-donor-reactive sequences. Notes on the study in general: Rather than being deleted, graft donor-reactive T cells may have moved into the graft.

The CDR3 loop spans 14 amino acids. Trimming removed 5 bases from V and 6 bases from J, with 13 bases in between. Looked up from germline, CDR1 is LGHNT and CDR2 is FRNRAP. Material: CD4+ T cells from blood, obtained about 25 months after liver transplant. The TCR sequence derives from a human patient who received a liver transplant. Some T cells may be supplied by the graft donor. The rearrangement uses TRBV12-5 and TRBJ2-2; no reliable D call. CDR3 bases: TGTGCTAGTGGTAAACCTTTAACCCCCGGGGAGCTGTTTTTT. It is translated as CASGKPLTPGELFF. Complete variable domain (other parts from reference TRBV12-5 and TRBJ2-2): DARVTQTPRHKVTEMGQEVTMRCQPILGHNTVFWYRQTMMQGLELLAYFRNRAPLDDSGMPKDRFSAEMPDATLATLKIQPSEPRDSAVYFCASGKPLTPGELFFGEGSRLTVL.